The 4 T cell receptor beta chains below were found in one sample sequenced in a study of blood T cell repertoires in COVID-19. Data came from immunoSEQ multiplex PCR; TCRdb stores just in-frame clones and leaves some out. This table holds about 410,000 clones, about 89% found once. The sequencing sample was made of peripheral blood. The receptors stem from a middle-aged woman with COVID-19, enrolled during active disease.

The rearrangement links TRBV13 to TRBJ2-3, with D perhaps TRBD2 (7 bases). The CDR3 has 14 residues. V dropped 3 bases and J dropped 2 bases, with 9 bases sitting between them. Germline CDR1 and CDR2: PRHDT and FYEKMQ (reference sequence). This chain's CDR3 is CASSLRGHTDTQYF. CDR3 nucleotides: TGTGCCAGCAGCTTGCGGGGGCACACAGATACGCAGTATTTT.

This chain connects TRBV30 to TRBJ1-3, with a possible D match to TRBD1 (6 bases). Germline lookup yields CDR1 GTSNPN and CDR2 SVGIG (reference sequence). The CDR3 contains 15 residues. The V end was cut by 3 bases, the J end by 0 bases, with 12 bases between. DNA for the CDR3: TGTGCCTGGAGACAGGGTTCGAGCTCTGGAAACACCATATATTTT. As protein: CAWRQGSSSGNTIYF.

As concerns this clone: The junction departs from the called germline gene at one end, perhaps through a read error. The chain joins TRBV7-2 to TRBJ1-1; D is perhaps TRBD1 (6 bases). This CDR3 contains 13 residues. Per germline, CDR1 SGHTA and CDR2 FQGNSA. The CDR3 nucleotides read TGTGCCAGCAGCCTCAAAGGGCAGGGGCTTATTCTCTTT. It yields the protein CASSLKGQGLILF.

The chain joins TRBV5-1 to TRBJ2-2; no reliable D call. This CDR3 is built from 13 residues. V gave up 2 bases and J gave up 6 bases, with 8 bases separating them. Looked up from germline, CDR1 is SGHRS and CDR2 is YFSETQ. The CDR3 sequence is CASSLASPGELFF. CDR3 nucleotide sequence: TGCGCCAGCAGCTTAGCCTCCCCCGGGGAGCTGTTTTTT. Complete variable domain (other parts from reference TRBV5-1 and TRBJ2-2): KAGVTQTPRYLIKTRGQQVTLSCSPISGHRSVSWYQQTPGQGLQFLFEYFSETQRNKGNFPGRFSGRQFSNSRSEMNVSTLELGDSALYLCASSLASPGELFFGEGSRLTVL.